This TCR beta chain stems from a study of PD-1 blockade in classical Hodgkin lymphoma. Sequenced by immunoSEQ multiplex PCR; TCRdb stores in-frame clones only, minus some. Here the sample spans around 99,000 clones, more than 80% being singletons. All trial patients relapsed after autologous stem cell transplantation. CDR3 length: 14 amino acids. Germline CDR1 is SGHRS and CDR2 is YFSETQ. V dropped 8 bases and J dropped 1; count of bases not matched to a gene: 6. The starting material was peripheral blood mononuclear cells (PBMCs), obtained before the second cycle of nivolumab. This sequence joins TRBV5-1 and TRBJ2-3; 8 bases map to TRBD2. This clonotype was sampled from a human donor with classical Hodgkin lymphoma. In DNA form, the CDR3 reads TGCGCCAGTGAAGCGGGGGTGGGCACAGATACGCAGTATTTT. Protein product: CASEAGVGTDTQYF.